This T cell receptor beta chain was obtained from a study of T-cell reconstitution after alpha-beta-depleted transplantation in children. The TCRbeta library was prepared with unique molecular identifiers. TCRdb itself ran the PCR reads through MiXCR, one entry per CDR3 protein. This sample yields hundreds of thousands of distinct CDR3 sequences, of which about 24% are seen a single time; about 5% belongs to the top ten. Findings and caveats of the study: As was reported, about two months after transplant, alpha-beta T cells came from several hundred expanded graft clones. Several patients had high TCRbeta diversity at day 60; it came from surviving recipient T cells and thymic progenitors. The main origin of T-cell counts and diversity one year after transplant was newly produced T cells.

This CDR3 has 13 residues. Germline V CDR1 and CDR2: SGHTA, FQGNSA. V was pared by 6 bases and J by 4 bases, with 10 bases between. This clonotype came up a few times. Antigen specificity is unknown. The sequencing used PBMCs, mostly from graft donor cells, collected 360 days after TCRalphabeta/CD19-depleted stem cell transplant. The sequence came from a female patient aged 2 to 10 who had a stem cell transplant for congenital amegakaryocytic thrombocytopenia, so the T cells may come from the graft donor. J is TRBJ1-5 and V is TRBV7-2; D might be TRBD1 (6 bases). In DNA form, the CDR3 reads TGTGCCAGCAGTTTCACAGGGAATCAGCCCCAGCATTTT. Its translation: CASSFTGNQPQHF.